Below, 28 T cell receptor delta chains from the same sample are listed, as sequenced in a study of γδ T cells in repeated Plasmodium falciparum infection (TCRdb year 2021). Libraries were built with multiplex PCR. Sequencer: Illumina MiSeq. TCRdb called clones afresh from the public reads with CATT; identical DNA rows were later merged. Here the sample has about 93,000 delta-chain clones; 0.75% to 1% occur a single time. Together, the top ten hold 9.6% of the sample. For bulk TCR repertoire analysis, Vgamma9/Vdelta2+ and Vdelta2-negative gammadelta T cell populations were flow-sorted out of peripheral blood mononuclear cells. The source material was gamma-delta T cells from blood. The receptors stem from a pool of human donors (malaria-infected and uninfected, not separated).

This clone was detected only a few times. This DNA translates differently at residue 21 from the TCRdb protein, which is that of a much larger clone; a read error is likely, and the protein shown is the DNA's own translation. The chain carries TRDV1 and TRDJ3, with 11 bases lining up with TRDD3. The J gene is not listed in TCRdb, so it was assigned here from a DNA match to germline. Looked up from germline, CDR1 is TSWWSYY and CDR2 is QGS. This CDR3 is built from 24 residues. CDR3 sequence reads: CALGECRPSLWGIRCSWDTRKMFF. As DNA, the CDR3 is TGTGCTCTTGGGGAATGCCGGCCTTCTTTATGGGGGATACGCTGCTCCTGGGACACCCGAAAGATGTTTTTC.

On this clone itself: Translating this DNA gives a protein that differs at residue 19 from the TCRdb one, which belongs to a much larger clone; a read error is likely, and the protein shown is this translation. The chain's CDR3 is CALGELIPTAGTPSKYTDELIF. The CDR3 region has the DNA TGTGCTCTTGGGGAACTTATTCCTACGGCTGGGACACCGTCGAAGTACACCGATGAACTCATCTTT. The gene calls are TRDV1 and TRDJ1; 7 bases are shared with TRDD2. No J gene is reported in TCRdb; it was inferred here by comparing the DNA with germline. Germline V CDR1 and CDR2: TSWWSYY, QGS. CDR3 length: 22 residues.

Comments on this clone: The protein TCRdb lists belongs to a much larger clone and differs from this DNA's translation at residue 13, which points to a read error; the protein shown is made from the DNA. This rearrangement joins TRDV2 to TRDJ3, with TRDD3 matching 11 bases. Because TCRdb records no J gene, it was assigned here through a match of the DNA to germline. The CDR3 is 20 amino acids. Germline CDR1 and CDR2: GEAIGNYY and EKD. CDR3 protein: CACDKTGGYDPSRDTRQMFF. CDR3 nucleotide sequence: TGTGCCTGTGACAAAACTGGGGGATATGACCCCTCCCGGGACACCCGACAGATGTTTTTC.

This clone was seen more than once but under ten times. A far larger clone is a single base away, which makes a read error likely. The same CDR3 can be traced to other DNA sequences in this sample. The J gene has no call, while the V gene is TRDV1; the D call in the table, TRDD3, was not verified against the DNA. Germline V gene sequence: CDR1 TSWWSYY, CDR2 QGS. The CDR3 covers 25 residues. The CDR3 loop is CALGEALFLRWAPGGSRLRGYKLIF. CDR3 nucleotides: TGTGCTCTTGGGGAGGCCCTATTCCTACGTTGGGCGCCTGGGGGATCCCGCCTACGGGGCTATAAGCTCATCTTT.

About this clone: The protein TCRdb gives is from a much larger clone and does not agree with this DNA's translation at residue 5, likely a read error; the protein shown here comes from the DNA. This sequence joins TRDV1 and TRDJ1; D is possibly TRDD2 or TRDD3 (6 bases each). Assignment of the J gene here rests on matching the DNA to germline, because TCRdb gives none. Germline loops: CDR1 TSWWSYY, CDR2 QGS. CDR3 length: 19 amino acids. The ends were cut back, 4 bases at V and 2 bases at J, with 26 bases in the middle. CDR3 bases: TGTGCTCTTGGGGCTTCCTGTGGGGATCCTACCTGTGGGACCGATAAACTCATCTTT. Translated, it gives CALGASCGDPTCGTDKLIF.

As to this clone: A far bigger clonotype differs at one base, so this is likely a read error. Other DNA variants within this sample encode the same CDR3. The chain's CDR3 is CACDTGSLGDPIRWTDKLIF. Here the CDR3 DNA reads TGTGCCTGTGACACCGGATCACTGGGGGACCCTATTCGGTGGACCGATAAGCTCATCTTT. The V gene is given as TRDV2, and no J gene call is available; the listed D gene, TRDD3, was not tested against the DNA. The CDR3 sequence is 20 residues long. The V gene's germline CDR1 is GEAIGNYY and CDR2 EKD.

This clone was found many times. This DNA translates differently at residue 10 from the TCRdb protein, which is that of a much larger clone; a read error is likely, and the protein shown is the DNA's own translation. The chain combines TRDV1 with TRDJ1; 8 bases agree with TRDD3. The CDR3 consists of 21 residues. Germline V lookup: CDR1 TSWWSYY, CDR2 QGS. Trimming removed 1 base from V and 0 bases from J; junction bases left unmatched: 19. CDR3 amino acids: CALGEQTRESVWDTHTDKLIF. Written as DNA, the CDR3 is TGTGCTCTTGGGGAACAAACCCGGGAGAGTGTGTGGGATACGCACACCGATAAACTCATCTTT.

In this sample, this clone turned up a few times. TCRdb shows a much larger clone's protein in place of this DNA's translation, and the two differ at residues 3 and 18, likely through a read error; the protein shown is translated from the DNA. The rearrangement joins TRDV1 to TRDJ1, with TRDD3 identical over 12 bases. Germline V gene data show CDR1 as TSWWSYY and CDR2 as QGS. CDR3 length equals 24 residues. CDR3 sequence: CAPGPPPPSSTSYWGIHCTDKLIF. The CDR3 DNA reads TGTGCTCCTGGGCCACCCCCTCCTTCCTCCACCTCCTACTGGGGGATACACTGCACCGATAAACTCATCTTT.

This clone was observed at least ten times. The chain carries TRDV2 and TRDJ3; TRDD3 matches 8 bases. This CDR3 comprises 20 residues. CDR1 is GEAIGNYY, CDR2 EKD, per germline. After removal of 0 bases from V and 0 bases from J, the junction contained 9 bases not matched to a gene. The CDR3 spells CACDTGTGGSASWDTRQMFF. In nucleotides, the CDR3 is TGTGCCTGTGACACCGGGACTGGGGGTTCAGCCTCCTGGGACACCCGACAGATGTTTTTC.

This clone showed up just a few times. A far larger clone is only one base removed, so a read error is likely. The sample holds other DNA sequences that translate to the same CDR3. The CDR3 is CACDTPFVVGVLIF. As DNA, the CDR3 is TGTGCCTGTGACACCCCTTTTGTAGTTGGAGTACTCATCTTT. This sequence joins TRDV2 and TRDJ1; D not certain. This CDR3 contains 14 residues. CDR1 is GEAIGNYY, CDR2 EKD, per germline. V was pared by 0 bases and J by 10 bases, with 17 bases between.

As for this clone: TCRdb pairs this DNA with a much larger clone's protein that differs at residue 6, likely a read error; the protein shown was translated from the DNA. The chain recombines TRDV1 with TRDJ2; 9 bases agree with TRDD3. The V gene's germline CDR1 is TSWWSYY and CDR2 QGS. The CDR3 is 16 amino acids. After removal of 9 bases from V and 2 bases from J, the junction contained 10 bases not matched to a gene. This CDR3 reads CALKTSGDTLTAQLFF. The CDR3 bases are TGTGCTCTCAAGACGAGTGGGGATACGTTGACAGCACAACTCTTCTTT.

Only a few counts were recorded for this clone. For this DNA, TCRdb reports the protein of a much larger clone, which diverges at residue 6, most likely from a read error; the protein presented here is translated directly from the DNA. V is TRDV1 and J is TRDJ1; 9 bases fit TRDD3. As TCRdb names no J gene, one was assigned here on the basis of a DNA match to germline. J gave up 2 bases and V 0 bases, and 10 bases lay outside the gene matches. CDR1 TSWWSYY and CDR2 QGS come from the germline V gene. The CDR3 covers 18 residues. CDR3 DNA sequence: TGTGCTCTTGGGGAACTCGCCTGGGGGATGAAGACGACCGATAAACTCATCTTT. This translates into CALGELAWGMKTTDKLIF.

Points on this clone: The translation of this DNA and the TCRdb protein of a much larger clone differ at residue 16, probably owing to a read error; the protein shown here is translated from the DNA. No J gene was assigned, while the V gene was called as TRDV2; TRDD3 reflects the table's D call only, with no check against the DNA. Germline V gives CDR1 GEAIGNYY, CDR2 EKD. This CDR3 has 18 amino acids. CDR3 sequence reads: CACDTVGDALALTAQHFF. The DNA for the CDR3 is TGTGCCTGTGACACCGTGGGGGATGCCTTAGCTTTGACAGCACAACACTTCTTT.

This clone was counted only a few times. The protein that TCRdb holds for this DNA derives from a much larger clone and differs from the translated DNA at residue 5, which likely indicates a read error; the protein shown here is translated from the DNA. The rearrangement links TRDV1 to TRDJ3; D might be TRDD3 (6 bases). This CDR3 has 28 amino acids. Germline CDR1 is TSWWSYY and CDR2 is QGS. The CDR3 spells CALGKLVGPLQSYWDRPKSSWDTRQMFF. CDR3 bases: TGTGCTCTTGGGAAACTAGTGGGACCTCTACAATCGTACTGGGATAGGCCGAAGAGCTCCTGGGACACCCGACAGATGTTTTTC.

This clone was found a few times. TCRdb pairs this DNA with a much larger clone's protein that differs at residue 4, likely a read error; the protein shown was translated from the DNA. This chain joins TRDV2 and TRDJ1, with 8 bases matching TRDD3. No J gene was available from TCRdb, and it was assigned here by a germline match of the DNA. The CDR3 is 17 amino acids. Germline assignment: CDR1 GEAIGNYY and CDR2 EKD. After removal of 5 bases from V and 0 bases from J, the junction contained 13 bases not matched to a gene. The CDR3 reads CACVPLRAGGHTDKLIF. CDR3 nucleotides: TGTGCCTGTGTCCCCCTTCGAGCTGGGGGACACACCGATAAACTCATCTTT.

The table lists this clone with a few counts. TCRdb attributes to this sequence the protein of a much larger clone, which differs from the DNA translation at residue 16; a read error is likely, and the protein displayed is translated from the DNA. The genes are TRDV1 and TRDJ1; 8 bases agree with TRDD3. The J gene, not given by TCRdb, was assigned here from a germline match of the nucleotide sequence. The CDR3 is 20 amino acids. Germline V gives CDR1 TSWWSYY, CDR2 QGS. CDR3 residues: CALGELPGAAGGRYTGKLIF. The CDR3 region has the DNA TGTGCTCTTGGGGAACTCCCCGGGGCCGCTGGGGGACGATACACCGGTAAACTCATCTTT.

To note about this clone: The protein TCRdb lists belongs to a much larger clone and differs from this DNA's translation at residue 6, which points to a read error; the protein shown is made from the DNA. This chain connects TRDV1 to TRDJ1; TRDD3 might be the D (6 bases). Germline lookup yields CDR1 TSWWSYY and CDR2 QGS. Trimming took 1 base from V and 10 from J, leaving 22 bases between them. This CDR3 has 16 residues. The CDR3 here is CALGEHPTGESPPLIF. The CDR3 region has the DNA TGTGCTCTTGGGGAACACCCCACGGGGGAATCCCCACCACTCATCTTT.

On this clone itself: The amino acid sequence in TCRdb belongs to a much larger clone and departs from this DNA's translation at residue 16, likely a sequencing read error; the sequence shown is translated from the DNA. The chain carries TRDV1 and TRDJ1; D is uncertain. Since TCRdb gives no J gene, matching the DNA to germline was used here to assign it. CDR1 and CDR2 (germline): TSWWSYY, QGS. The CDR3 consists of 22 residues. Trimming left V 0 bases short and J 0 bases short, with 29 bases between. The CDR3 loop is CALGELDLPRTLGSLHTDKLIF. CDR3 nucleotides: TGTGCTCTTGGGGAACTAGATCTCCCTCGTACCTTAGGATCCTTGCACACCGATAAACTCATCTTT.

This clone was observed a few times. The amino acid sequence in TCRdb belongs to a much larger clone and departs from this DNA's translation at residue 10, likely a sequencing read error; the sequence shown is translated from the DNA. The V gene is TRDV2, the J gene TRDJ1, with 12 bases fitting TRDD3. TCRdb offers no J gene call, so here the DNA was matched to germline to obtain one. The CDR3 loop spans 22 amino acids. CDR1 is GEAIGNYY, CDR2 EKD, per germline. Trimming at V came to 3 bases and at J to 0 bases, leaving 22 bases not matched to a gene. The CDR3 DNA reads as TGTGCCTGTGACTCCCTCCTACGGGCTCCTCTGGGGGATACGGATTACACCGATAAACTCATCTTT. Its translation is CACDSLLRAPLGDTDYTDKLIF.

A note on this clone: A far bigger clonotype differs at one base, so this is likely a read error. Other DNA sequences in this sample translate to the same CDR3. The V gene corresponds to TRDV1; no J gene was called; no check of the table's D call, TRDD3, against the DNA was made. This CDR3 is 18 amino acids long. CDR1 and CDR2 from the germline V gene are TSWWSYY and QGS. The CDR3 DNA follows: TGTGCTCTTGGGGAAAATCCCTCCCAAAGTTTCTACGGAGGTAAGCTCATCTTT. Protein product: CALGENPSQSFYGGKLIF.

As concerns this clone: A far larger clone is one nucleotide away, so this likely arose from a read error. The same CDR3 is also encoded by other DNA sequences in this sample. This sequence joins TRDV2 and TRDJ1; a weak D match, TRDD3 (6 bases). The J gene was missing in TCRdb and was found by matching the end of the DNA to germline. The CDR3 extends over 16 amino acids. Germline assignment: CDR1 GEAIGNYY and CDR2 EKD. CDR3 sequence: CACDKVGVLYTDKLIF. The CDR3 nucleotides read TGTGCCTGTGACAAGGTGGGGGTTCTCTACACTGATAAACTCATCTTT.

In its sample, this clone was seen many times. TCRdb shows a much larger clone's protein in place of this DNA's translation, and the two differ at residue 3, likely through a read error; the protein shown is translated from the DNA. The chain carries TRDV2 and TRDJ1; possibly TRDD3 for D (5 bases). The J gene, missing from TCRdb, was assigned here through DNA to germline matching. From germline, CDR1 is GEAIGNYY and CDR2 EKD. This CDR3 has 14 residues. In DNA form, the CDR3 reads TGTGCCCGTGACCCCATACGCTTGCACGATAAACTCATCTTT. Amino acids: CARDPIRLHDKLIF.

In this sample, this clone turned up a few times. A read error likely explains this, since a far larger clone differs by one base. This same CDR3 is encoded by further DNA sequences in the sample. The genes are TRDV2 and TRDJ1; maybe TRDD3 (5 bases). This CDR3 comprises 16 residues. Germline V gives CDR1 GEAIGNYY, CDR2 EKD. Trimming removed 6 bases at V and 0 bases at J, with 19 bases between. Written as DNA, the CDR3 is TGTGCCTGTCGGGATGCGGTGAGGGGTTACACCGATAAACTCATCTTT. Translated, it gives CACRDAVRGYTDKLIF.

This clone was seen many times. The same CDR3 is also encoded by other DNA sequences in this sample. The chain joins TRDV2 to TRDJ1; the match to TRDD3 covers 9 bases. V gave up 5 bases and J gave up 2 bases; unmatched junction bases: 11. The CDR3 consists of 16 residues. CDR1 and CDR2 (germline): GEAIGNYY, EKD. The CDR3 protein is CACGPGIRVVTDKLIF. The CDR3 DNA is TGTGCCTGTGGCCCGGGGATACGCGTGGTTACCGATAAACTCATCTTT.

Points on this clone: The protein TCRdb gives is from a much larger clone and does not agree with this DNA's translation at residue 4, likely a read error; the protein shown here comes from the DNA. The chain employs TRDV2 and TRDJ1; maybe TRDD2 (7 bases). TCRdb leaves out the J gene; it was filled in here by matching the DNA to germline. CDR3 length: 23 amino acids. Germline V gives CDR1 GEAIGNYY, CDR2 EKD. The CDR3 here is CACGTVSSYGEYTGTTNTDKLIF. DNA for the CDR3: TGTGCCTGTGGCACCGTTAGTTCCTACGGGGAATATACTGGGACCACAAACACCGATAAACTCATCTTT.

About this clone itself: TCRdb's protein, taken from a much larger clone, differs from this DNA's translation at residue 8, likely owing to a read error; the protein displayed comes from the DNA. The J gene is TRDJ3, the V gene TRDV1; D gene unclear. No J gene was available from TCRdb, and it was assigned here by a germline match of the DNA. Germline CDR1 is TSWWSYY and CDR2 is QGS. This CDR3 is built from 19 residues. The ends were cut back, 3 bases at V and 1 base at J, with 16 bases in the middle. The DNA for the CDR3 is TGTGCTCTTGGGGACCGAAGCGATGGCCATTCCTGGGACACCCGACAGATGTTTTTC. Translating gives CALGDRSDGHSWDTRQMFF.

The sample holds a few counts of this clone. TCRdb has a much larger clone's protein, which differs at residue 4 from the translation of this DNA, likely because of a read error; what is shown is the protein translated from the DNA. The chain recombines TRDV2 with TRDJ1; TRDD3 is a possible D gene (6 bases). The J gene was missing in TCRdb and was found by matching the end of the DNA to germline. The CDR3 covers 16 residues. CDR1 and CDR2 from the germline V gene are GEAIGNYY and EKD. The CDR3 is CACVTDAGGPTDKLIF. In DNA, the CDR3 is TGTGCCTGTGTCACCGACGCAGGGGGACCCACCGATAAACTCATCTTT.

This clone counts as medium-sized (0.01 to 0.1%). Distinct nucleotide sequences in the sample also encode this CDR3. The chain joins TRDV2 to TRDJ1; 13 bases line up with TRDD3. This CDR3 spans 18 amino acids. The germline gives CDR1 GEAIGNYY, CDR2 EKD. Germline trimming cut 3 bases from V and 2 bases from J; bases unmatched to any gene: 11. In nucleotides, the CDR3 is TGTGCCTGTGACCCCTACTGGGGGATACGGACTGGAACCGATAAACTCATCTTT. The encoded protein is CACDPYWGIRTGTDKLIF.